This T cell receptor beta chain emerged from a study of radiation and T cells in renal cell carcinoma. Study-level results: In blood, top tumor clones expanded by 2 weeks, shrinking by 4.

Germline trimming cut 6 bases from V and 8 bases from J; bases unmatched to any gene: 7. The germline V gene encodes CDR1 SQVTM and CDR2 ANQGSEA. This CDR3 is built from 13 residues. A note on this clone: The antigen is undetermined.

Sequencing was performed with immunoSEQ multiplex PCR; in TCRdb, only in-frame clones are kept and a portion is missing. The repertoire has approximately 140,000 clones, about nine tenths of them found once; the top ten carry roughly 4%. Time point specified: baseline pretreatment blood. Regarding treatment: 15 Gy SBRT to primary tumor, nephrectomy 4 weeks later. Radiation-treated patients gave blood at baseline, week 2 and week 4. The patient's renal cell carcinoma had clear cell pathology. The chain employs TRBV29-1 and TRBJ1-2; the match to TRBD1 covers 12 bases. The clonotype comes from a woman aged 70-85 years with renal cell carcinoma. The starting material was blood, obtained from a patient whose treatment included radiotherapy and nephrectomy. CDR3 sequence reads: CSVGGQGAQGYTF. CDR3 sequence (DNA): TGCAGCGTCGGGGGACAGGGGGCTCAGGGCTACACCTTC.